This note documents a single TCR beta chain sequence. Its cognate antigen is unknown. This specimen belongs to a study of cytomegalovirus exposure and HLA in healthy donors. As for the study in general: Earlier results showed roughly 120 million unique TCR beta sequences derived from approximately 170 million T cells. Study results and limitations: Rates of TCR association differed by HLA locus in a later analysis, with DRB1 highest and HLA-C lowest. Among CMV-associated TCR beta chains, most appeared HLA-restricted in a later analysis.

PCR was performed using 60 Vbeta and 13 Jbeta primers. Profiled with immunoSEQ multiplex PCR; TCRdb holds only in-frame clones, not every one. Its table records around 34,000 clones. J gave up 6 bases and V 0 bases, and 8 bases lay outside the gene matches. The CDR3 totals 16 residues. CDR1 is LGHNA and CDR2 is YSLEER in the germline V gene. Specimen: PBMCs. The chain joins TRBV4-3 to TRBJ2-1, with TRBD2 identical over 7 bases. The TCR was taken from a woman aged 40 to 50 in good health and CMV-seropositive. The CDR3 region is CASSQDWGTNTNEQFF. The CDR3 bases are TGCGCCAGCAGCCAAGATTGGGGGACTAACACCAATGAGCAGTTCTTC.